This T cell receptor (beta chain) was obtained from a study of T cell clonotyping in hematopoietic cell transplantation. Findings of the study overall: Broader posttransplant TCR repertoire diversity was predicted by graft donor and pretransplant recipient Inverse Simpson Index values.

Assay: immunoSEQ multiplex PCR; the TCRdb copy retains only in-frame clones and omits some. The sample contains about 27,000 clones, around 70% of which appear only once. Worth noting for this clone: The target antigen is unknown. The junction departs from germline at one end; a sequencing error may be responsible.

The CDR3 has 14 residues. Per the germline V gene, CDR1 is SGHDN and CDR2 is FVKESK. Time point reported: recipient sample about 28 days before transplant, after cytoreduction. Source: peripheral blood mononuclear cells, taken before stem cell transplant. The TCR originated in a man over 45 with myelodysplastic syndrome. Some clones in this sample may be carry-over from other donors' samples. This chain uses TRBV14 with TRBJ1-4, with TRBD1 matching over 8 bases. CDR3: CASSKDRGNEKLFF. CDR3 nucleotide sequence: TGTGCCAGCAGCAAAGACAGGGGAAACGAAAAACTGTTTTTT.